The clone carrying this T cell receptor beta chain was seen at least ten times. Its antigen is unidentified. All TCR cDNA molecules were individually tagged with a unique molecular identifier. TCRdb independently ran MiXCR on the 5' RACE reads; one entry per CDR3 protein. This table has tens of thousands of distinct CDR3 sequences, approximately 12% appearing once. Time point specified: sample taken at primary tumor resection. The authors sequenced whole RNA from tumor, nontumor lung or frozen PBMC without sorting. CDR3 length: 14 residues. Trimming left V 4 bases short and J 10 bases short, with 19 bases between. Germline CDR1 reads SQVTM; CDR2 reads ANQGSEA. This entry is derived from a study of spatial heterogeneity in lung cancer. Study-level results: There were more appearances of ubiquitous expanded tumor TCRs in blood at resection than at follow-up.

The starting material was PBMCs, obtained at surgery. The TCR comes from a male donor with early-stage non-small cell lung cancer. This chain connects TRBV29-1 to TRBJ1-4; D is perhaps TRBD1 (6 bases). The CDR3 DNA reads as TGCAGCGTTGCCCTATGGGGGGGCGAGGGAAAACTGTTTTTT. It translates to CSVALWGGEGKLFF.